Detailed here is one TCR beta chain. This clone appeared a single time. Which antigen it targets is not known. There are no base qualities to consult, and no much larger clone falls within one base. The entry originates in a study of PD-1 blockade in classical Hodgkin lymphoma (dated by TCRdb to 2020 to 2021). Study-level background: Nivolumab dosing was 3 mg/kg intravenously every 2 weeks, continuing until either disease progression or unacceptable toxicity. The study used TCR beta sequencing and CyTOF to define a peripheral blood immune signature of response to PD-1 blockade in classical Hodgkin lymphoma.

This specimen's time point label, per the study, means: cycle 1 day 1 (C1D1), immediately before nivolumab initiation. Every trial patient had relapsed after autologous stem cell transplantation, and cohorts A, B and C differed in prior brentuximab vedotin exposure. The trial cohort included around 60 patients with relapsed/refractory classical Hodgkin lymphoma, and each patient had a best overall response of complete response, partial response or progressive disease. In the multi-cohort phase II CheckMate 205 trial, trial patients received single-agent nivolumab. An independent review committee assessed best overall response using the 2007 International Working Group response criteria. Trial PBMCs were collected immediately before nivolumab initiation (C1D1) and during therapy at cycle 2 day 1 and cycle 4 day 1. Peripheral blood was collected in 8 mL Vacutainer Cell Preparation Tubes, from which PBMCs were isolated by centrifugation and then cryopreserved.

General findings and caveats noted by the study authors: Trial patients achieving complete response had baseline diversity similar to newly diagnosed patients, whereas partial responders and progressors had significantly lower diversity. A significant rise by C4D1 was seen in CD4+ but not CD8+ TCR diversity (p=0.0027 vs p=0.16), with the rise being most apparent in complete responders (p=0.02). Lower diversity was observed in patients in whom nivolumab was started less than 1 year after ASCT, and these patients were excluded from later analyses so that confounding by immune reconstitution would be avoided. The study was restricted to a single clinical trial cohort, and the causes of repertoire differences, possibly disease activity or prior therapy, were left undefined. Baseline TCR diversity was reported as lower in newly diagnosed patients than in healthy donors, and lower still in relapsed/refractory patients.

Genomic DNA was extracted with the Qiagen DNeasy kit from unsorted PBMCs and from negatively selected CD4+ and CD8+ fractions. Amplification of TCR beta CDR3 regions was done by immunoSEQ multiplex PCR with primers that anneal to V and J segments. A synthetic immune receptor repertoire was used to minimize amplification bias, and any remaining bias was removed computationally after sequencing. The study's own analysis went as follows. Repertoire diversity was quantified as the Shannon entropy index using custom Python scripts. The unsorted, CD4+ and CD8+ repertoires were each analyzed separately, with the exception of combined analyses, where CD4+ and CD8+ sequences were merged in silico. A clone counted as expanded when the clone's frequency after treatment rose at least 2-fold relative to C1D1, and clones undetected at baseline were given a pseudocount of 0.5. Singleton clones were defined as clones with 0 or 1 copy at C1D1, and non-singleton clones were defined as clones with 2 or more copies. Clones expanded in unsorted samples were labelled as CD4+, CD8+ or unknown by matching protein sequences in sorted samples from the same patient. Wilcoxon tests on paired samples were used to test changes in diversity from C1D1 to C4D1. TCRdb holds this immuneACCESS table with in-frame rearrangements only. Some clones are missing; in checked studies, unresolved V genes explain under half, and the rest has no known cause. V and J calls and clone size are those listed in that table; D and trimming were worked out from the DNA. A total of over 10,000 clones appear in this sample, 80% of them only once. 20% to 25% of the sample is taken by the ten largest.

As encoded in the germline V gene (reference sequence), CDR1 is LNHDA while CDR2 is SQIVND. The CDR3 starts with the cysteine, ends with the phenylalanine, and has 15 residues. CDR3 DNA only is kept here, 45 bases in frame from base 1. Trimming takes 5 bases from V and 0 bases from J, and the germline ends sit 10 bases apart. This chain joins TRBV19 to TRBJ2-2; the D gene remains uncertain. The clonotype was recovered from a human donor with classical Hodgkin lymphoma. This specimen was peripheral blood mononuclear cells (PBMCs), taken at baseline. In nucleotides, the sequence is TGTGCCAGTAGTGTCACAGATACGAACACCGGGGAGCTGTTTTTT. It encodes CASSVTDTNTGELFF.